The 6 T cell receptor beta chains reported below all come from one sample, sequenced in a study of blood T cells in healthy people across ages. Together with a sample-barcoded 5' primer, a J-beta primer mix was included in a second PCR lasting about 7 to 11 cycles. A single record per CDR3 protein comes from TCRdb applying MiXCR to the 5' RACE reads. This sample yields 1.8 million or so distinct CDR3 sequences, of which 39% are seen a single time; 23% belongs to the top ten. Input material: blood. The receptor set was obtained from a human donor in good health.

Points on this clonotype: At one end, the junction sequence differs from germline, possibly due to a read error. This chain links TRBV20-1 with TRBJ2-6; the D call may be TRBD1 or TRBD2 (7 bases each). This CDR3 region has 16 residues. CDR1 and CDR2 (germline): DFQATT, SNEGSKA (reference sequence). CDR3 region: CSAPPRGGSGANVRTF. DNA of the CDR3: TGCAGTGCCCCCCCCAGGGGGGGTTCTGGGGCCAACGTCCGGACTTTC.

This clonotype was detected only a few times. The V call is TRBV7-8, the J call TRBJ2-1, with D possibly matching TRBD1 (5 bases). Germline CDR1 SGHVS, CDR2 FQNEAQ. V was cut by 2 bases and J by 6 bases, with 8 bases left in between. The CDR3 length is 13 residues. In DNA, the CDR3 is TGTGCCAGCAGCTTACCCAGGGTCAATGAGCAGTTCTTC. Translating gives CASSLPRVNEQFF. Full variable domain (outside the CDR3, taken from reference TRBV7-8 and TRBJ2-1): GAGVSQSPRYKVAKRGQDVALRCDPISGHVSLFWYQQALGQGPEFLTYFQNEAQLDKSGLPSDRFFAERPEGSVSTLKIQRTQQEDSAVYLCASSLPRVNEQFFGPGTRLTVL.

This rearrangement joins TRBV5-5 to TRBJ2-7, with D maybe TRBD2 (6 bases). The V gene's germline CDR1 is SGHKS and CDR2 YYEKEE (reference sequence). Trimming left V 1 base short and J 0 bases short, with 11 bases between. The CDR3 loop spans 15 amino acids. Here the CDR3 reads CASSLRGGNSYEQYF. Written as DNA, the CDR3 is TGTGCCAGCAGCTTGCGCGGAGGGAACTCCTACGAGCAGTACTTC.

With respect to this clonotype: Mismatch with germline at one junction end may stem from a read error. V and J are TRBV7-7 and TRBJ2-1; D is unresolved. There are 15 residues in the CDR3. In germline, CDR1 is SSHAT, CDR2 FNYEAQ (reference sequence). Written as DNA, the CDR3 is TGTGCTAGCAGCTTAGCTCCCCCTCCTGACAATGAGCAGTTCTTC. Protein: CASSLAPPPDNEQFF.

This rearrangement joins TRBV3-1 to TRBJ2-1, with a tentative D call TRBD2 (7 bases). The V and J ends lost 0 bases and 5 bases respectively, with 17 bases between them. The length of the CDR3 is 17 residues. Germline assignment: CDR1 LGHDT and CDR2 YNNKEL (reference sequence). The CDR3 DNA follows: TGTGCCAGCAGCCAAGATACTATCCGGGGGGCCAACAATGAGCAGTTCTTC. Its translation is CASSQDTIRGANNEQFF.

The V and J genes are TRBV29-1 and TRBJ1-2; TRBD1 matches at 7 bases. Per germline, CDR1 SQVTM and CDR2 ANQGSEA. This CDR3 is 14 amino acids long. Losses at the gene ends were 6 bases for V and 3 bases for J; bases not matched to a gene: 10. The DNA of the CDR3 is TGCAGCGTCACGACGACAGGGTTGGACTATGGCTACACCTTC. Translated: CSVTTTGLDYGYTF.